This TCR beta chain originates from a study of post-analysis software for immune sequencing data. Study as a whole: Patients had relapsing-remitting, secondary progressive or progressive-relapsing multiple sclerosis; some lacked subtype. Study observations and caveats: A handful of TRBV segments, including TRBV5-6, TRBV5-1 and TRBV20-1, were more frequent in patients than controls. A significant reduction in normalized Chao1 diversity was observed in multiple sclerosis patients versus controls. Batch-mates among the samples co-clustered strongly by F measure.

This clonotype was observed once. The antigen is unknown. Germline trimming cut 0 bases from V and 2 bases from J; bases unmatched to any gene: 4. The germline gives CDR1 SEHNR, CDR2 FQNEAQ (reference sequence). The CDR3 covers 16 residues. Unique molecular identifiers were present in the TCR beta cDNA libraries. TCRdb processed the PCR reads anew with MiXCR; each CDR3 protein has one entry. The profile covers 750,000 to 950,000 distinct CDR3 sequences, with approximately 50% appearing a single time and approximately 4.5% taken by the ten largest. The TCR was taken from a girl between 10 and 17 years old with multiple sclerosis. The sample taken for sequencing was blood. This chain joins TRBV7-9 and TRBJ2-5, with 9 bases lining up with TRBD2. The CDR3 loop is CASSLALAGHQETQYF. CDR3 coding DNA: TGTGCCAGCAGCTTAGCGCTAGCGGGGCATCAAGAGACCCAGTACTTC.